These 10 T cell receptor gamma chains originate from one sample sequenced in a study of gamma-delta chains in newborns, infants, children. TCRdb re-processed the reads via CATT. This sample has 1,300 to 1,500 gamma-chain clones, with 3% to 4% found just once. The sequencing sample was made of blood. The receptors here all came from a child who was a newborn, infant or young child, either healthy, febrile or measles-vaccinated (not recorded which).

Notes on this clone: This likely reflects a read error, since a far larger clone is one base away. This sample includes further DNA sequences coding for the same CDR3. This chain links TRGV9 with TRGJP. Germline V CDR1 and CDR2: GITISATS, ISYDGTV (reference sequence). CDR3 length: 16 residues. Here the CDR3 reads CALWEPQELGKKIKVF. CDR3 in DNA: TGTGCCCTGTGGGAGCCACAAGAGTTGGGCAAAAAAATCAAGGTATTT.

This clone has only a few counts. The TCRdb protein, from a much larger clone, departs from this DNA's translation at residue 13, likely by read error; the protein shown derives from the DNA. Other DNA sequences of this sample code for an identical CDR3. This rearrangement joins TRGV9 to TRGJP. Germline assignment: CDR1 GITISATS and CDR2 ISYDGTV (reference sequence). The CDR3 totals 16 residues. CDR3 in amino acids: CALWEVGELGKKVKVF. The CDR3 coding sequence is TGTGCCTTGTGGGAGGTGGGGGAGTTGGGCAAAAAAGTCAAGGTATTT.

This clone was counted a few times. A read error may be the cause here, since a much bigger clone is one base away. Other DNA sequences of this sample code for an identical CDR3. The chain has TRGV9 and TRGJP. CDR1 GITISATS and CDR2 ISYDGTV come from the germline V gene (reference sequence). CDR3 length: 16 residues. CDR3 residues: CALWDEQELGKKIKVF. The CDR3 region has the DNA TGTGCCTTGTGGGACGAACAAGAGTTAGGCAAAAAAATCAAGGTATTT.

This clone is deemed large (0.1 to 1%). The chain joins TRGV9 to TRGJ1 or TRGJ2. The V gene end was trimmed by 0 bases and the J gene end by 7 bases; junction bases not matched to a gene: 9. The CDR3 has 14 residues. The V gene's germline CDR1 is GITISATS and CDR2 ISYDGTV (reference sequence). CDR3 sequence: CALWEVQKRYKKLF. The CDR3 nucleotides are TGTGCCTTGTGGGAGGTGCAAAAGAGGTATAAGAAACTCTTT.

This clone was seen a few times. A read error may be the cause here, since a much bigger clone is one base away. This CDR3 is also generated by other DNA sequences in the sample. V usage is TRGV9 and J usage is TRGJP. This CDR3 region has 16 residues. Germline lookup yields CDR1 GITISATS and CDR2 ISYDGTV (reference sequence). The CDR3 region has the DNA TGCGCCTTGTGGGAGCCGCTGGAGTTGGGCAAAAAAATCAAGGTATTT. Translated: CALWEPLELGKKIKVF.

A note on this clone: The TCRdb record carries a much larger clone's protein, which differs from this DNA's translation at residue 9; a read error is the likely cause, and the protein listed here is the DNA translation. In nucleotides, the CDR3 is TGTGCCACCTGGGATACCACTGGTTGTTTCAAGATATTT. Amino acid sequence: CATWDTTGCFKIF. The J gene is TRGJP1, the V gene TRGV4. Germline V lookup: CDR1 EGSTGY, CDR2 YDSYTSSV. The CDR3 spans 13 residues.

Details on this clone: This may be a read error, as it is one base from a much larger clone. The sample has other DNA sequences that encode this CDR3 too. CDR3 sequence (DNA): TGTGCCCTGTGGGAGGTGCGAAAGAAACTCTTT. Translated: CALWEVRKKLF. The chain carries TRGV9 and TRGJ1 or TRGJ2. The germline V gene encodes CDR1 GITISATS and CDR2 ISYDGTV (reference sequence). This CDR3 region has 11 residues.

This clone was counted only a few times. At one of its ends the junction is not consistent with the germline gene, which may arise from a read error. The CDR3 coding sequence is TGTGCCTTGTGGGAGTCGAAGGTGGAGTTGGGCAAAGAAATCAAGGTATTT. It translates to CALWESKVELGKEIKVF. The chain links TRGV9 to TRGJP. This CDR3 is 17 amino acids long. CDR1 is GITISATS and CDR2 is ISYDGTV in the germline V gene (reference sequence).

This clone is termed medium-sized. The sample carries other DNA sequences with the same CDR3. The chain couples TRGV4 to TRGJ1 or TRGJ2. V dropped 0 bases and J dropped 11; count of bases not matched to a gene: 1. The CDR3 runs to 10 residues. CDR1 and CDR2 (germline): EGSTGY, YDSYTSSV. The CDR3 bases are TGTGCCACCTGGGATGGGCAGAAACTCTTT. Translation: CATWDGQKLF.

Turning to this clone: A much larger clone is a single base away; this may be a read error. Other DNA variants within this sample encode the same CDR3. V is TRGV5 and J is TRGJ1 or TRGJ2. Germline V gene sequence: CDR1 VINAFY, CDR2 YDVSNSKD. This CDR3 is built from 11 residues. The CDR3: CATPGAYKKLF. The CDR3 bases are TGTGCCACCCCCGGGGCTTATAAGAAGCTCTTT.